A selection of T cell receptor beta chains follows, all from one sample in a study of breast tumors, draining lymph nodes, adjacent tissues. TCRdb recomputed calls from the multiplex PCR reads with MiXCR, one row per CDR3 protein. The sample has 50,000 to 65,000 distinct CDR3 sequences, under 45% seen once. Sequencing used breast tumor tissue. The receptor set was obtained from a female donor with breast cancer. Some clones in this sample may be carry-over from other donors' samples. Each CDR3 is given with its conserved first and last residue. Fields, in order: D gene, J gene, V gene, clone size, CDR3 DNA, CDR3 protein. A D gene is named only where the DNA matches it firmly. A clone size is listed for some rows: how often the clone was seen (once, few, many), or a class if it is expanded.

d_call: .
j_call: TRBJ1-2
v_call: TRBV11-2
clone_size: .
cdr3_nt: TGTGCCAGCAGCTTAGTTCGGACAAGGGGGGATGGAGGCTACACCTTC
cdr3_aa: CASSLVRTRGDGGYTF

d_call: TRBD1
j_call: TRBJ2-7
v_call: TRBV6-6
clone_size: many
cdr3_nt: TGTGCCAGCAGTTTAGGGACAGGGACCTACGAGCAGTACTTC
cdr3_aa: CASSLGTGTYEQYF

d_call: .
j_call: TRBJ2-7
v_call: TRBV5-1
clone_size: .
cdr3_nt: TGCGCCAGCAGCCTGGTTGGGGGTCCCCCCTACGAGCAGTACTTC
cdr3_aa: CASSLVGGPPYEQYF

d_call: TRBD1
j_call: TRBJ1-1
v_call: TRBV7-8
clone_size: .
cdr3_nt: TGTGCCAGCAGCTCAGAACCGGGACAGGTTAACACTGAAGCTTTCTTT
cdr3_aa: CASSSEPGQVNTEAFF

d_call: .
j_call: TRBJ1-1
v_call: TRBV20-1
clone_size: many
cdr3_nt: TGCAGTGCTAGACCGGGGGCGGTAGACACTGAAGCTTTCTTT
cdr3_aa: CSARPGAVDTEAFF

d_call: .
j_call: TRBJ2-6
v_call: TRBV4-3
clone_size: many
cdr3_nt: TGCGCCAGCAGCCAATCAAGGGGCTCTGGGGCCAACGTCCTGACTTTC
cdr3_aa: CASSQSRGSGANVLTF

d_call: .
j_call: TRBJ2-5
v_call: TRBV9
clone_size: many
cdr3_nt: TGTGCCAGCAGCCCCTTCGGAGCGACGGTCCAAGAGACCCAGTACTTC
cdr3_aa: CASSPFGATVQETQYF

d_call: TRBD2
j_call: TRBJ2-3
v_call: TRBV5-5
clone_size: many
cdr3_nt: TGTGCCAGCAGCTTGGGGGCTAGCGGACGCACAGATACGCAGTATTTT
cdr3_aa: CASSLGASGRTDTQYF

d_call: TRBD2
j_call: TRBJ2-5
v_call: TRBV11-3
clone_size: .
cdr3_nt: TGTGCCAGCAGCACAACAGCGGGAGGGTGGGAGACCCAGTACTTC
cdr3_aa: CASSTTAGGWETQYF

d_call: .
j_call: TRBJ1-3
v_call: TRBV28
clone_size: few
cdr3_nt: TGTGCCAGCAGTACGGGGCGAATTGGAAACACCATATATTTT
cdr3_aa: CASSTGRIGNTIYF

d_call: .
j_call: TRBJ1-5
v_call: TRBV19
clone_size: many
cdr3_nt: TGTGCCAGTAGTCCATCCGGGCAGGGCCTCCGCAATCAGCCCCAGCATTTT
cdr3_aa: CASSPSGQGLRNQPQHF

d_call: .
j_call: TRBJ2-2
v_call: TRBV18
clone_size: few
cdr3_nt: TGTGCCAGCGCCGGGGGATTTAGATCCGGGGAGCTGTTTTTT
cdr3_aa: CASAGGFRSGELFF

d_call: .
j_call: TRBJ2-1
v_call: TRBV10-2
clone_size: many
cdr3_nt: TGCGCCAGCAGTGACCACTTCTCTAATGAGCAGTTCTTC
cdr3_aa: CASSDHFSNEQFF

d_call: TRBD1
j_call: TRBJ2-1
v_call: TRBV30
clone_size: .
cdr3_nt: TGTGCCTGGAGTGGCAGGGGGTCCCGCTCCTACAATGAGCGGTTCTTC
cdr3_aa: CAWSGRGSRSYNERFF

d_call: .
j_call: TRBJ1-1
v_call: TRBV27
clone_size: .
cdr3_nt: TGTGCCAGAAATAGGACGGCCACGAACACTGAAGCTTTCTTT
cdr3_aa: CARNRTATNTEAFF

d_call: .
j_call: TRBJ1-5
v_call: TRBV27
clone_size: many
cdr3_nt: TGTGCCAGCAGTTTACGGGGGCAGCGCAATCAGCCCCAGCATTTT
cdr3_aa: CASSLRGQRNQPQHF

d_call: .
j_call: TRBJ2-1
v_call: TRBV20-1
clone_size: many
cdr3_nt: TGCAGTGCTAGAGATTTGGAAACAGTTTCCTACAATGAGCAGTTCTTC
cdr3_aa: CSARDLETVSYNEQFF

d_call: .
j_call: TRBJ1-6
v_call: TRBV20-1
clone_size: many
cdr3_nt: TGCAGTGCTAGAGATGGGGACACTGTGGCTTCGGGTTTACCCCTCCACTTT
cdr3_aa: CSARDGDTVASGLPLHF

d_call: .
j_call: TRBJ2-3
v_call: TRBV24-1
clone_size: .
cdr3_nt: TGCGCCACCAGGGGTAGGCTGGCAGATACGCAGTATTTT
cdr3_aa: CATRGRLADTQYF

d_call: TRBD1
j_call: TRBJ2-7
v_call: TRBV4-1
clone_size: many
cdr3_nt: TGCGCCAGCAGCCAAGATTCTTGGGACAGGGGGACCTACGAGCAGTACTTC
cdr3_aa: CASSQDSWDRGTYEQYF

d_call: TRBD2
j_call: TRBJ2-3
v_call: TRBV10-1
clone_size: .
cdr3_nt: TGCGCCAGCAGTGACGGGACTAGCGGGAGTTGGGGGGATACGCAGTATTTT
cdr3_aa: CASSDGTSGSWGDTQYF

d_call: .
j_call: TRBJ2-2
v_call: TRBV11-3
clone_size: many
cdr3_nt: TGTGCCAGCAGTTCCACCAGGGCCACCGGGGAGCTGTTTTTT
cdr3_aa: CASSSTRATGELFF

d_call: .
j_call: TRBJ2-5
v_call: TRBV24-1
clone_size: many
cdr3_nt: TGTGCCACCAGTGAGGGGGCAACGGGGACCCAGTACTTC
cdr3_aa: CATSEGATGTQYF

d_call: TRBD1
j_call: TRBJ2-7
v_call: TRBV29-1
clone_size: many
cdr3_nt: TGCAGCGTTGATGTGACAGGGACCTACGAGCAGTACTTC
cdr3_aa: CSVDVTGTYEQYF

d_call: TRBD1
j_call: TRBJ2-7
v_call: TRBV30
clone_size: .
cdr3_nt: TGTGCCTGGAGTAACCGGGACAGGGGCTCCTACGAGCAGTACTTC
cdr3_aa: CAWSNRDRGSYEQYF

d_call: TRBD1
j_call: TRBJ2-2
v_call: TRBV12-3/TRBV12-4
clone_size: many
cdr3_nt: TGTGCCAGCACCTCCATGGGGGACAGGGTTACCGGGGAGCTGTTTTTT
cdr3_aa: CASTSMGDRVTGELFF

d_call: .
j_call: TRBJ2-3
v_call: TRBV5-1
clone_size: many
cdr3_nt: TGCGCCAGCAGCTTGGCCGGGTTCGCAGATACGCAGTATTTT
cdr3_aa: CASSLAGFADTQYF

d_call: TRBD2
j_call: TRBJ2-3
v_call: TRBV11-2
clone_size: .
cdr3_nt: TGTGCCAGCAGCTTGGGACTAGCGGGCGGTACGCAGTATTTT
cdr3_aa: CASSLGLAGGTQYF